This entry lists 18 T cell receptor beta chains sequenced from one sample in a study of patients and donors after allogeneic stem cell transplantation. TCRdb itself ran the RT-PCR reads through MiXCR, one entry per CDR3 protein. The data contain approximately 160,000 distinct CDR3 sequences, approximately 28% of them singletons. Sample: blood, either unsorted or a sorted T cell fraction (not recorded which). The receptors come from a human donor who was either an allogeneic HSCT recipient or a stem cell or donor lymphocyte infusion donor (not recorded which). It is not recorded whose cells these are; they may come from a transplant donor.

The rearrangement links TRBV7-8 to TRBJ2-2; TRBD2 matches at 11 bases. V shed 5 bases, J shed 4 bases, and the junction held 3 bases outside the gene matches. CDR1 is SGHVS and CDR2 is FQNEAQ in the germline V gene. The CDR3 consists of 15 residues. The CDR3 spells CASSILAGVTGELFF. The DNA of the CDR3 is TGTGCCAGCAGCATACTAGCGGGGGTCACCGGGGAGCTGTTTTTT.

This sequence joins TRBV27 and TRBJ2-5, with D uncertain. CDR1 is MNHEY, CDR2 SMNVEV, per germline (reference sequence). CDR3 length: 13 residues. Trimming shortened V by 3 bases and J by 6 bases, and 11 bases separated the two germline ends. The CDR3 coding sequence is TGTGCCAGCAGTTTTGGGTTGGCGAAGACCCAGTACTTC. Encoded protein: CASSFGLAKTQYF.

The chain combines TRBV5-1 with TRBJ2-7; 7 bases match TRBD1. CDR3 size: 14 residues. Germline V gene data show CDR1 as SGHRS and CDR2 as YFSETQ. Germline trimming cut 2 bases from V and 3 bases from J; bases unmatched to any gene: 5. This CDR3 is CASSFDRAIYEQYF. The CDR3 coding sequence is TGCGCCAGCAGCTTCGACAGGGCTATCTACGAGCAGTACTTC.

This clonotype occurred a few times. The gene calls are TRBV10-1 and TRBJ1-5; the match to TRBD1 covers 7 bases. The CDR3 extends over 13 amino acids. Trimming cost V 2 bases and J 6 bases; bases outside gene matches: 1. Per germline, CDR1 WNHNN and CDR2 SYGVQD (reference sequence). CDR3 region: CASSEEGAQPQHF. The CDR3, as DNA: TGCGCCAGCAGTGAGGAGGGGGCTCAGCCCCAGCATTTT.

This sequence joins TRBV7-6 and TRBJ1-1; the D gene is possibly TRBD1 (6 bases). Germline values: CDR1 SGHVS, CDR2 FNYEAQ. The CDR3 loop spans 16 amino acids. Trimming took 4 bases from V and 4 from J, leaving 19 bases between them. CDR3 in amino acids: CASSSWGPFMGTEAFF. The CDR3 coding sequence is TGTGCCAGCAGCTCCTGGGGGCCATTTATGGGCACTGAAGCTTTCTTT.

This rearrangement joins TRBV10-3 to TRBJ2-1, with 10 bases lining up with TRBD2. With 7 bases clipped from V and 0 bases from J, the junction kept 9 bases outside the gene matches. This CDR3 is built from 17 residues. CDR1 and CDR2 from the germline V gene are ENHRY and SYGVKD. The CDR3 sequence is CAITDSGRSGSYNEQFF. The CDR3 DNA is TGTGCCATCACGGATAGCGGGAGGTCGGGCTCCTACAATGAGCAGTTCTTC.

This clonotype has just a few counts. The chain recombines TRBV29-1 with TRBJ2-4; TRBD2 is a possible D gene (6 bases). CDR1 and CDR2 (germline): SQVTM, ANQGSEA. The V end lost 5 bases, the J end lost 8 bases, and 10 bases lay between the germline ends. This CDR3 contains 11 residues. The CDR3 here is CSVQEGYIQYF. The CDR3 coding sequence is TGCAGCGTTCAGGAGGGGTACATTCAGTACTTC.

The chain is built from TRBV7-8 and TRBJ1-3; TRBD1 might be the D (5 bases). Germline V gene lookup returns CDR1 SGHVS and CDR2 FQNEAQ. The CDR3 contains 16 residues. V lost 2 bases and J lost 2, with 13 bases in between. The CDR3 DNA reads TGTGCCAGCAGCTTAAGCAGGGTTGCTACTGGAAACACCATATATTTT. This codes for CASSLSRVATGNTIYF.

The chain recombines TRBV3-1 with TRBJ2-5; D unresolved. Germline V gene lookup returns CDR1 LGHDT and CDR2 YNNKEL (reference sequence). The CDR3 totals 12 residues. The V and J ends lost 3 bases and 3 bases respectively, with 5 bases between them. The CDR3 loop reads CASSHQEETQYF. In nucleotides, the CDR3 is TGTGCCAGCAGCCACCAGGAAGAGACCCAGTACTTC.

The V gene is TRBV12-5, the J gene TRBJ2-1; 12 bases are a match to TRBD2. J was trimmed by 3 bases and V by 3 bases; bases with no gene match: 9. CDR3 length: 18 amino acids. Per germline, CDR1 LGHNT and CDR2 FRNRAP. The DNA of the CDR3 is TGTGCTAGTGGTTTCCCGACTAGCGGGAGTAGGGTCTACAATGAGCAGTTCTTC. This codes for CASGFPTSGSRVYNEQFF.

The gene calls are TRBV27 and TRBJ2-7, with a weak D call TRBD1 (6 bases). This CDR3 comprises 14 residues. The germline V gene has CDR1 MNHEY and CDR2 SMNVEV (reference sequence). The V gene lost 3 bases and the J gene lost 4 bases, with 13 bases spanning the gap. The chain's CDR3 is CASSLVQGWYEQYF. The CDR3 region has the DNA TGTGCCAGCAGTTTGGTCCAGGGGTGGTACGAGCAGTACTTC.

This clonotype was recorded a few times. The gene calls are TRBV6-5 and TRBJ1-2; D is possibly TRBD1 (5 bases). Between the trimmed V and J ends, which lost 5 bases and 1 base, there was a span of 11 bases. There are 14 residues in the CDR3. CDR1 and CDR2 from the germline V gene are MNHEY and SVGAGI. The CDR3 protein is CASSPWGVNYGYTF. The CDR3 coding sequence is TGTGCCAGCAGTCCCTGGGGGGTTAACTATGGCTACACCTTC.

This chain connects TRBV5-4 to TRBJ2-1, with TRBD2 matching over 8 bases. Trimming removed 1 base from V and 0 bases from J; junction bases left unmatched: 9. The CDR3 covers 18 residues. Germline V gene sequence: CDR1 SGHNT, CDR2 YYREEE (reference sequence). DNA for the CDR3: TGTGCCAGCAGCTTGCGGGAGGGGTTTTACGGCTCCTACAATGAGCAGTTCTTC. Translating gives CASSLREGFYGSYNEQFF.

The V gene is TRBV6-2 or TRBV6-3, the J gene TRBJ2-3; D is possibly TRBD1 (6 bases). The CDR3 is made up of 14 amino acids. Trimming removed 0 bases from V and 4 bases from J, with 8 bases in between. CDR1 is MNHEY, CDR2 SVGEGT, per germline. The chain's CDR3 is CASSYSNRADTQYF. In DNA, the CDR3 is TGTGCCAGCAGTTACTCGAACAGGGCAGATACGCAGTATTTT.

The chain is built from TRBV12-3 or TRBV12-4 and TRBJ1-4; 9 nucleotides align to TRBD1. The CDR3 is 14 amino acids. Trimming at V came to 6 bases and at J to 7 bases, leaving 6 bases not matched to a gene. The CDR3 reads CASSLDRGIEKLFF. In DNA, the CDR3 is TGTGCCAGCAGCCTGGACAGGGGTATTGAAAAACTGTTTTTT.

V gene TRBV10-3 combines with J gene TRBJ1-2; 11 nucleotides match TRBD1. Losses at the gene ends were 6 bases for V and 1 base for J; bases not matched to a gene: 10. This CDR3 spans 17 amino acids. Per the germline V gene, CDR1 is ENHRY and CDR2 is SYGVKD. The CDR3 DNA is TGTGCCATCAGCTCCTCCTCCGGGACAGGGGGTAACTATGGCTACACCTTC. This sequence encodes CAISSSSGTGGNYGYTF.

On this clonotype itself: Sequence at one end of the junction differs from germline and may be a read error. This sequence joins TRBV7-7 and TRBJ2-2; 9 nucleotides agree with TRBD2. CDR1 SSHAT and CDR2 FNYEAQ come from the germline V gene (reference sequence). The CDR3 consists of 16 residues. The chain's CDR3 is CASSTGLAANTGELFF. In DNA form, the CDR3 reads TGTGCTAGCAGCACGGGACTAGCAGCGAACACCGGGGAGCTGTTTTTT.

This clonotype was found a few times. The V and J genes are TRBV15 and TRBJ1-2; D is uncertain. Per germline, CDR1 LNHNV and CDR2 YYDKDF (reference sequence). The CDR3 consists of 11 residues. Trimming cost V 0 bases and J 7 bases, with 3 bases left between them. CDR3 loop: CATSREGGYTF. The DNA of the CDR3 is TGTGCCACCAGCAGAGAGGGTGGCTACACCTTC.